Below, 18 T cell receptor beta chains from the same sample are listed, as sequenced in a study of OX40 agonist ivuxolimab in advanced cancers. Receptors were amplified or captured by the immunoSEQ multiplex PCR assay. TCRdb obtained this table from immuneACCESS and retained in-frame rearrangements with V and J assigned. These tables miss some clones; where compared with another copy, unresolved V genes account for less than half of the shortfall, and the remainder is unexplained. This sample gives tens of thousands of clones in total; 65% to 90% of them show up just once. The top ten constitute 5.5% to 8% of the sample. The starting material was CD4+ or CD8+ T cells sorted from blood, obtained in a trial of the OX40 agonist ivuxolimab. The receptors here all came from an adult with an advanced solid tumor such as melanoma, head and neck, liver or kidney cancer.

The CDR3 sequence is CASSLGRGSEQYF. The CDR3 DNA sequence: TGTGCCAGCAGCTTAGGCCGGGGGAGCGAGCAGTACTTC. The chain couples TRBV13 to TRBJ2-7; the D gene is possibly TRBD2 (6 bases). The ends were cut back, 0 bases at V and 6 bases at J, with 9 bases in the middle. Germline V lookup: CDR1 PRHDT, CDR2 FYEKMQ (reference sequence). The CDR3 runs to 13 residues.

The V call is TRBV6-1, the J call TRBJ2-1, with D tentatively TRBD1 (6 bases). V was cut by 10 bases and J by 0 bases, with 13 bases left in between. The germline gives CDR1 MNHNS, CDR2 SASEGT. The CDR3 is made up of 14 amino acids. The DNA of the CDR3 is TGTGCCACCCCAGGGGATCACTCCTACAATGAGCAGTTCTTC. Protein product: CATPGDHSYNEQFF.

This chain connects TRBV6-1 to TRBJ2-3; TRBD1 matches at 8 bases. Germline CDR1 reads MNHNS; CDR2 reads SASEGT. This CDR3 is built from 17 residues. V trimming: 2 bases; J trimming: 2 bases; junction bases outside the gene matches: 9. CDR3 protein: CASSEWLTGANTDTQYF. In nucleotides, the CDR3 is TGTGCCAGCAGTGAATGGTTGACAGGGGCGAACACAGATACGCAGTATTTT.

The V gene is TRBV28, the J gene TRBJ2-3; unclear D gene. CDR1 is MDHEN, CDR2 SYDVKM, per germline. Trimming cost V 6 bases and J 4 bases, with 23 bases left between them. CDR3 length: 17 residues. The CDR3 protein is CASSFMLESVKADTQYF. CDR3 bases: TGTGCCAGCAGCTTCATGCTCGAGTCTGTTAAGGCAGATACGCAGTATTTT.

The rearrangement uses TRBV27 and TRBJ2-1; weak D call: TRBD2 (6 bases). The CDR3 runs to 14 residues. The ends were cut back, 4 bases at V and 1 base at J, with 8 bases in the middle. Germline CDR1 and CDR2: MNHEY and SMNVEV (reference sequence). CDR3 sequence reads: CASSWGDSYNEQFF. CDR3 DNA sequence: TGTGCCAGCAGTTGGGGGGATTCCTACAATGAGCAGTTCTTC.

The V and J genes are TRBV7-9 and TRBJ2-5, with a tentative D call TRBD1 (6 bases). CDR3 length: 16 amino acids. CDR1 is SEHNR and CDR2 is FQNEAQ in the germline V gene (reference sequence). V was clipped by 2 bases and J by 0 bases, with 13 bases between them. CDR3 DNA sequence: TGTGCCAGCAGCTTACAGACAGGCTTGTACCAAGAGACCCAGTACTTC. It translates to CASSLQTGLYQETQYF.

V gene TRBV6-1 combines with J gene TRBJ2-5; TRBD1 agrees at 7 bases. Germline-derived CDR1 and CDR2 are MNHNS and SASEGT. The CDR3 totals 14 residues. V dropped 2 bases and J dropped 5; count of bases not matched to a gene: 5. This CDR3 is CASSENRGWETQYF. Here the CDR3 DNA reads TGTGCCAGCAGTGAAAACAGGGGTTGGGAGACCCAGTACTTC.

The rearrangement links TRBV7-9 to TRBJ2-7, with D maybe TRBD1 (6 bases). The germline gives CDR1 SEHNR, CDR2 FQNEAQ (reference sequence). The CDR3 sequence is 13 residues long. V was trimmed by 3 bases and J by 4 bases, leaving 10 bases between them. Written as DNA, the CDR3 is TGTGCCAGCAGCTTCTCGGACAGATACGAGCAGTACGTC. Translation: CASSFSDRYEQYV.

V usage is TRBV7-9 and J usage is TRBJ1-1, with D maybe TRBD1 (6 bases). Per the germline V gene, CDR1 is SEHNR and CDR2 is FQNEAQ (reference sequence). The germline V and J ends were trimmed by 1 base and 8 bases, with 8 bases remaining between them. The CDR3 runs to 12 residues. CDR3 coding DNA: TGTGCCAGCAGCTTAGTACAGGGAGAAGCTTTCTTT. This encodes CASSLVQGEAFF.

This chain joins TRBV11-2 and TRBJ2-3; the D gene is possibly TRBD2 (5 bases). Germline V gives CDR1 SGHAT, CDR2 FQNNGV. Trimming left V 0 bases short and J 0 bases short, with 22 bases between. The CDR3 is 20 amino acids. CDR3: CASSLDPRETLFVSTDTQYF. The CDR3, as DNA: TGTGCCAGCAGCTTAGATCCCCGGGAAACTTTATTCGTTAGCACAGATACGCAGTATTTT.

V is TRBV19 and J is TRBJ1-1; tentatively, D is TRBD1 (6 bases). Trimming cost V 5 bases and J 0 bases, with 13 bases left between them. The CDR3 runs to 15 residues. Per germline, CDR1 LNHDA and CDR2 SQIVND (reference sequence). CDR3 sequence: CASSPRTDLNTEAFF. DNA of the CDR3: TGTGCCAGTAGTCCGAGGACAGACCTGAACACTGAAGCTTTCTTT.

CDR3 sequence (DNA): TGTGCCAGCGGCCGTGGAGATCGTTACGAGCAGTACTTC. Amino acids: CASGRGDRYEQYF. V usage is TRBV7-9 and J usage is TRBJ2-7; D call uncertain. Trimming removed 8 bases from V and 4 bases from J, with 15 bases in between. CDR3 length: 13 residues. The germline V gene has CDR1 SEHNR and CDR2 FQNEAQ (reference sequence).

About this clone itself: A read error may produce the germline difference seen at one junction end. V gene TRBV5-4 combines with J gene TRBJ1-1; no definite D call. The CDR3 is made up of 14 amino acids. The V gene's germline CDR1 is SGHNT and CDR2 YYREEE (reference sequence). CDR3 loop: CASSQVPDNTEAFF. The CDR3 bases are TGCGCCAGCAGCCAAGTGCCTGATAACACTGAAGCTTTCTTT.

The chain employs TRBV5-4 and TRBJ1-1; 8 bases line up with TRBD1. Germline V gene data show CDR1 as SGHNT and CDR2 as YYREEE (reference sequence). There are 12 residues in the CDR3. V trimming: 3 bases; J trimming: 7 bases; junction bases outside the gene matches: 2. The CDR3 region has the DNA TGTGCCAGCAGCTGGGGACAGGATGAAGCTTTCTTT. It codes for CASSWGQDEAFF.

The genes are TRBV11-2 and TRBJ1-1; D call uncertain. The CDR3 length is 12 residues. CDR1 and CDR2 (germline): SGHAT, FQNNGV. V dropped 5 bases and J dropped 7 bases, with 11 bases sitting between them. The CDR3 DNA sequence: TGTGCCAGCAGCCCCACCCTCGGTGAAGCTTTCTTT. Residues: CASSPTLGEAFF.

The genes are TRBV18 and TRBJ1-1; D perhaps matches TRBD1 (5 bases). Trimming cost V 3 bases and J 7 bases, with 9 bases left between them. Per the germline V gene, CDR1 is KGHSH and CDR2 is LQKENI. This CDR3 region has 12 residues. The CDR3 nucleotides are TGTGCCAGCTCACCGGGGACCTTTGAAGCTTTCTTT. This encodes CASSPGTFEAFF.

The chain combines TRBV19 with TRBJ2-3; the match to TRBD1 covers 9 bases. The CDR3 is 16 residues long. V gave up 4 bases and J gave up 3 bases; unmatched junction bases: 8. Looked up from germline, CDR1 is LNHDA and CDR2 is SQIVND (reference sequence). As DNA, the CDR3 is TGTGCCAGTAGTACACGGACAGGGGATGGGACAGATACGCAGTATTTT. Its protein product is CASSTRTGDGTDTQYF.

The chain carries TRBV6-5 and TRBJ2-3; D is perhaps TRBD2 (6 bases). V was cut by 4 bases and J by 2 bases, with 7 bases left in between. Germline loops: CDR1 MNHEY, CDR2 SVGAGI. The CDR3 length is 13 residues. In nucleotides, the CDR3 is TGTGCCAGCAGTTGGGGGGACACAGATACGCAGTATTTT. It translates to CASSWGDTDTQYF.